This T cell receptor (beta chain) was captured in a study of blood T cell repertoires in COVID-19. The V end was cut by 6 bases, the J end by 2 bases, with 6 bases between. The CDR3 has 12 amino acids. Germline values: CDR1 SGHDT, CDR2 YYEEEE. The repertoire was sequenced with immunoSEQ multiplex PCR; TCRdb's copy has only in-frame clones and lacks some. The table has about 220,000 clones, roughly 80% seen once. Sequenced sample: peripheral blood. The TCR was taken from a woman aged 40 to 50 with active or convalescent COVID-19. This chain joins TRBV5-6 and TRBJ1-5; no reliable D call. The CDR3 protein is CASTQGNQPQHF. The CDR3 nucleotides are TGTGCCAGCACGCAGGGCAATCAGCCCCAGCATTTT.